A single sample is the source of the 18 T cell receptor beta chains below, sequenced in a study of blood T cell repertoires in COVID-19 (dated by TCRdb to 2020 to 2022). Libraries were built with the immunoSEQ multiplex PCR assay. TCRdb retrieved this table from immuneACCESS and kept in-frame rearrangements only. Not all clones are present; in checked studies, unresolved V genes account for under half, and no reason is known for the remainder. The sample table holds 200,000 to 250,000 clones, of which around 88% were seen once. The ten largest account for about 4.5% of the sample. The sequenced material came from PBMCs or T cells enriched from blood (not recorded which). The receptors here all came from a woman in her twenties or thirties who had been exposed to COVID-19.

The rearrangement links TRBV2 to TRBJ1-4, with 8 bases that match TRBD1. Germline V gene data show CDR1 as SNHLY and CDR2 as FYNNEI. CDR3 length: 14 amino acids. Germline trimming cut 7 bases from V and 5 bases from J; bases unmatched to any gene: 6. CDR3 nucleotide sequence: TGTGCCAGCATACGGGACAGGAAGAATGAAAAACTGTTTTTT. Its translation is CASIRDRKNEKLFF. The complete variable domain, with remaining parts taken from reference TRBV2 and TRBJ1-4, reads EPEVTQTPSHQVTQMGQEVILRCVPISNHLYFYWYRQILGQKVEFLVSFYNNEISEKSEIFDDQFSVERPDGSNFTLKIRSTKLEDSAMYFCASIRDRKNEKLFFGSGTQLSVL.

This clone came up once. The gene calls are TRBV5-5 and TRBJ2-3, with 12 bases matching TRBD2. Germline CDR1 SGHKS, CDR2 YYEKEE (reference sequence). With V trimmed by 4 bases and J by 4 bases, 16 bases remained unmatched. The CDR3 is 19 amino acids. Written as DNA, the CDR3 is TGTGCCAGCAGCCTAGGGAGGGTACTAGCGGGAGGACTCGCAGATACGCAGTATTTT. Translating gives CASSLGRVLAGGLADTQYF.

The chain is built from TRBV30 and TRBJ1-1, with D possibly being TRBD1 (5 bases). V was shortened by 2 bases and J by 4 bases, with 14 bases between the two germline ends. The CDR3 is 14 amino acids. Germline loops: CDR1 GTSNPN, CDR2 SVGIG (reference sequence). Here the CDR3 reads CAWSTGEGVTEAFF. As DNA, the CDR3 is TGTGCCTGGAGTACGGGGGAGGGAGTCACTGAAGCTTTCTTT.

This chain joins TRBV5-1 and TRBJ2-1; 10 positions agree with TRBD1. The CDR3 sequence is 17 residues long. Germline V lookup: CDR1 SGHRS, CDR2 YFSETQ. The V and J ends lost 5 bases and 0 bases, in that order; junction bases with no gene match: 8. CDR3 sequence: CASSWTGGDRSYNEQFF. CDR3 DNA: TGCGCCAGCAGTTGGACAGGGGGGGATCGCTCCTACAATGAGCAGTTCTTC.

The V gene is TRBV30, the J gene TRBJ1-2, with 8 bases aligning to TRBD1. CDR1 and CDR2 (germline): GTSNPN, SVGIG (reference sequence). This CDR3 is built from 14 residues. The junction had 9 bases not matched to a gene; V was cut back by 5 bases and J by 4 bases. CDR3 loop: CAWSFRDRTYGYTF. CDR3 sequence (DNA): TGTGCCTGGTCATTCCGGGACAGGACCTATGGCTACACCTTC.

The chain couples TRBV11-2 to TRBJ2-1; tentatively, D is TRBD2 (5 bases). The V and J ends lost 1 base and 7 bases respectively, with 8 bases between them. Germline-derived CDR1 and CDR2 are SGHAT and FQNNGV. The CDR3 loop spans 13 amino acids. The CDR3 nucleotides read TGTGCCAGCAGCTTAGCCCCGGGGAATGAGCAGTTCTTC. Protein product: CASSLAPGNEQFF. The full variable domain, completed using reference TRBV11-2 and TRBJ2-1, is EAGVAQSPRYKIIEKRQSVAFWCNPISGHATLYWYQQILGQGPKLLIQFQNNGVVDDSQLPKDRFSAERLKGVDSTLKIQPAKLEDSAVYLCASSLAPGNEQFFGPGTRLTVL.

This sequence joins TRBV2 and TRBJ1-6, with D possibly being TRBD1 (6 bases). CDR3 length: 12 residues. Germline CDR1 SNHLY, CDR2 FYNNEI. Trimming removed 2 bases at V and 10 bases at J, with 6 bases between. This CDR3 is CASSEQGSPLHF. As DNA, the CDR3 is TGTGCCAGCAGTGAACAGGGGTCACCCCTCCACTTT.

The chain couples TRBV5-1 to TRBJ1-5; TRBD1 matches 10 bases. CDR3 length equals 14 residues. Germline lookup yields CDR1 SGHRS and CDR2 YFSETQ. V trimming: 2 bases; J trimming: 7 bases; junction bases outside the gene matches: 3. CDR3 amino acids: CASSFGTGAQPQHF. The CDR3 region has the DNA TGCGCCAGCAGCTTTGGGACAGGGGCCCAGCCCCAGCATTTT.

CDR3 sequence (DNA): TGTGCCAGCAGTGTCGACGACAGGGGGCGCGGGGAGCTGTTTTTT. This translates into CASSVDDRGRGELFF. The chain links TRBV2 to TRBJ2-2, with 10 nucleotides matching TRBD1. V dropped 4 bases and J dropped 7; count of bases not matched to a gene: 6. There are 15 residues in the CDR3. Per the germline V gene, CDR1 is SNHLY and CDR2 is FYNNEI.

This clone was counted a single time. The gene calls are TRBV3-1 (or the pseudogene TRBV3-2) and TRBJ1-1; TRBD1 aligns across 7 bases. This CDR3 region has 14 residues. Losses at the gene ends were 1 base for V and 10 bases for J; bases not matched to a gene: 9. Germline loops: CDR1 LGHDT, CDR2 YNNKEL (reference sequence). The CDR3 loop reads CASSQARVDRVAFF. The CDR3 region has the DNA TGTGCCAGCAGCCAAGCAAGAGTAGACAGGGTAGCTTTCTTT.

This chain links TRBV7-8 with TRBJ1-5; TRBD1 matches at 9 bases. This CDR3 has 18 amino acids. Germline V gene sequence: CDR1 SGHVS, CDR2 FQNEAQ. V lost 3 bases to trimming and J lost 6 bases; unmatched junction nucleotides: 15. CDR3: CASSFFLGTGGRLQPQHF. CDR3 bases: TGTGCCAGCAGCTTTTTCCTCGGTACAGGGGGCAGACTTCAGCCCCAGCATTTT.

This clone appeared once. The rearrangement joins TRBV6-1 to TRBJ1-2; 8 bases fit TRBD1. The CDR3 runs 15 residues. J gave up 4 bases and V 1 base, and 5 bases lay outside the gene matches. Germline V gene sequence: CDR1 MNHNS, CDR2 SASEGT. The CDR3 DNA reads TGTGCCAGCAGTGAAGACCCTACAGGGGGCTATGGCTACACCTTC. It codes for CASSEDPTGGYGYTF.

Comment on this clone: Other DNA sequences from this sample encode an identical CDR3 as well. The chain couples TRBV6-4 to TRBJ2-3; 10 bases fit TRBD2. Germline-derived CDR1 and CDR2 are MRHNA and SNTAGT. This CDR3 comprises 15 residues. V trimming: 2 bases; J trimming: 2 bases; junction bases outside the gene matches: 1. CDR3 in amino acids: CASSDSGGATDTQYF. The CDR3 nucleotides are TGTGCCAGCAGTGACAGCGGGGGGGCCACAGATACGCAGTATTTT.

The V and J genes are TRBV5-4 and TRBJ2-7, with 12 bases fitting TRBD2. This CDR3 is 15 amino acids long. With 1 base clipped from V and 2 bases from J, the junction kept 1 base outside the gene matches. CDR1 is SGHNT, CDR2 YYREEE, per germline (reference sequence). The CDR3 spells CASSLLAGGAYEQYF. The CDR3 coding sequence is TGTGCCAGCAGCTTGCTAGCGGGGGGGGCCTACGAGCAGTACTTC.

The chain employs TRBV7-9 and TRBJ1-2; D call uncertain. Trimming removed 0 bases at V and 6 bases at J, with 11 bases between. The CDR3 is 14 amino acids. The germline gives CDR1 SEHNR, CDR2 FQNEAQ (reference sequence). The CDR3 protein is CASSLAPGRDGYTF. The CDR3 DNA sequence: TGTGCCAGCAGCTTAGCTCCGGGGAGAGATGGCTACACCTTC.

This sequence joins TRBV5-1 and TRBJ2-3; D might be TRBD2 (6 bases). The CDR3 length is 16 residues. Germline V gene data show CDR1 as SGHRS and CDR2 as YFSETQ. The V end lost 4 bases, the J end lost 3 bases, and 18 bases lay between the germline ends. CDR3 coding DNA: TGCGCCAGCAGCCCGAAAGGAGGGCGCCCGACAGATACGCAGTATTTT. Translating gives CASSPKGGRPTDTQYF.

This chain joins TRBV20-1 and TRBJ2-3; 9 bases agree with TRBD1. Germline V CDR1 and CDR2: DFQATT, SNEGSKA (reference sequence). The trim removed 3 bases at V and 0 bases at J, leaving 4 bases unmatched. The CDR3 has 15 amino acids. The CDR3 region has the DNA TGCAGTGCTAGTCCCGGGACAGGGAGCACAGATACGCAGTATTTT. Amino acids: CSASPGTGSTDTQYF.

To note about this clone: The junction and the germline gene differ at one end; a read error may be behind it. This chain links TRBV3-1 (or the pseudogene TRBV3-2) with TRBJ1-1; D not resolved. Germline V lookup: CDR1 LGHDT, CDR2 YNNKEL (reference sequence). The CDR3 runs to 12 residues. CDR3 sequence: CASSQDYRHLVF. The CDR3 nucleotides are TGTGCCAGCAGCCAAGATTACCGACACCTGGTCTTT.